The 26 T cell receptor beta chains below come from one sample, sequenced in a study of blood T cells in healthy people across ages. The use of a sample-barcoded 5' primer and a J-beta primer mix characterized a second PCR of roughly 6 to 11 cycles. From the 5' RACE reads, TCRdb called clonotypes with MiXCR, one entry per CDR3 protein. Of approximately 850,000 distinct CDR3 sequences detected, 55% to 70% appear once; the ten largest clones hold roughly 22%. Input material: blood. The source is a young man in good health.

This chain links TRBV5-1 with TRBJ2-1; tentative D call: TRBD2 (6 bases). CDR1 SGHRS and CDR2 YFSETQ come from the germline V gene. CDR3 size: 15 residues. V shed 3 bases and J shed 6 bases, with 16 bases lying between them. The CDR3 loop reads CASSWQLTSPNEQFF. In DNA, the CDR3 is TGCGCCAGCAGCTGGCAACTGACTAGTCCCAATGAGCAGTTCTTC.

The chain recombines TRBV30 with TRBJ2-1; TRBD2 matches at 13 bases. This CDR3 has 15 amino acids. Germline V lookup: CDR1 GTSNPN, CDR2 SVGIG (reference sequence). V lost 3 bases, J lost 7 bases, and 6 bases stayed unmatched. The CDR3 coding sequence is TGTGCCTGGAGGACGACTAGCGGGGGGTGGAATGAGCAGTTCTTC. Translating gives CAWRTTSGGWNEQFF.

This clonotype was counted a few times. V and J are TRBV2 and TRBJ1-6; 10 bases align to TRBD1. CDR3 size: 14 residues. In germline, CDR1 is SNHLY, CDR2 FYNNEI. Trimming removed 6 bases from V and 10 bases from J; junction bases left unmatched: 6. The chain's CDR3 is CASRAGQGHSPLHF. The CDR3 DNA sequence: TGTGCCAGCAGAGCGGGACAGGGGCACTCACCCCTCCACTTT.

The chain couples TRBV5-1 to TRBJ2-5, with D perhaps TRBD2 (6 bases). V lost 4 bases and J 1 base, leaving 20 bases between the germline ends. The CDR3 sequence is 17 residues long. Germline-derived CDR1 and CDR2 are SGHRS and YFSETQ. The CDR3, as DNA: TGCGCCAGCAGCCCGGGACCGACTAGAGGGGCCCAAGAGACCCAGTACTTC. As protein: CASSPGPTRGAQETQYF.

This clonotype was detected only a few times. The genes are TRBV14 and TRBJ1-5, with D possibly matching TRBD1 (5 bases). V was clipped by 0 bases and J by 7 bases, with 13 bases between them. Looked up from germline, CDR1 is SGHDN and CDR2 is FVKESK. There are 15 residues in the CDR3. The CDR3 coding sequence is TGTGCCAGCAGCCAAGATCTCCAGGGAGGCCAGCCCCAGCATTTT. Protein: CASSQDLQGGQPQHF.

The chain has TRBV5-1 and TRBJ2-5; D unclear. The CDR3 spans 15 residues. Deletions cut 5 bases from V and 4 bases from J, with 18 bases between. In germline, CDR1 is SGHRS, CDR2 YFSETQ. CDR3 region: CASRSDVGSRETQYF. CDR3 sequence (DNA): TGCGCCAGCAGGTCGGACGTCGGGTCTAGAGAGACCCAGTACTTC.

CDR3 in amino acids: CAISERVPNTEAFF. CDR3 nucleotide sequence: TGTGCCATCAGTGAAAGGGTCCCGAACACTGAAGCTTTCTTT. The rearrangement links TRBV10-3 to TRBJ1-1; D not resolved. The V gene lost 3 bases and the J gene lost 1 base, with 9 bases spanning the gap. Germline CDR1 ENHRY, CDR2 SYGVKD. CDR3 size: 14 residues.

This rearrangement joins TRBV25-1 to TRBJ2-5; 7 nucleotides agree with TRBD2. CDR3 length: 14 residues. V trimming: 5 bases; J trimming: 5 bases; junction bases outside the gene matches: 8. Germline V lookup: CDR1 MGHDK, CDR2 SYGVNS. CDR3 nucleotides: TGTGCCAGCAGTAAAGCGGGGCTCGGGGAGACCCAGTACTTC. It yields the protein CASSKAGLGETQYF.

This sequence joins TRBV20-1 and TRBJ2-3; TRBD2 matches 9 bases. Germline values: CDR1 DFQATT, CDR2 SNEGSKA (reference sequence). V lost 7 bases, J lost 4 bases, and 3 bases stayed unmatched. The CDR3 sequence is 12 residues long. DNA of the CDR3: TGCAGTGTAGCGGGAGAGTCAGATACGCAGTATTTT. This sequence encodes CSVAGESDTQYF.

The J gene is TRBJ1-5, the V gene TRBV12-5, with no clear D. Trimming pared 7 bases from V and 4 bases from J, leaving 8 bases between. The CDR3 runs to 12 residues. Germline assignment: CDR1 LGHNT and CDR2 FRNRAP. CDR3 bases: TGTGCTAGTGCCCCGCCTAATCAGCCCCAGCATTTT. This gives the protein CASAPPNQPQHF.

The chain recombines TRBV7-2 with TRBJ2-7, with 7 bases identical to TRBD2. Gene TRBJ2-5 matches the end of the DNA better, so the J call may be wrong. Germline V gene sequence: CDR1 SGHTA, CDR2 FQGNSA. The CDR3 has 13 amino acids. CDR3 in amino acids: CASSYKGGETQYF. In nucleotides, the CDR3 is TGTGCCAGCAGTTATAAGGGAGGGGAGACCCAGTACTTC.

This clonotype was seen ten or more times. This chain joins TRBV18 and TRBJ2-7; D is ambiguous. The germline V gene encodes CDR1 KGHSH and CDR2 LQKENI. V lost 3 bases and J lost 2, with 5 bases in between. This CDR3 region has 12 residues. CDR3 loop: CASSPAPYEQYF. The CDR3, as DNA: TGTGCCAGCTCACCCGCTCCCTACGAGCAGTACTTC.

The rearrangement uses TRBV25-1 and TRBJ1-1, with TRBD1 identical over 9 bases. Losses at the gene ends were 5 bases for V and 4 bases for J; bases not matched to a gene: 8. This CDR3 is 15 amino acids long. Germline CDR1 is MGHDK and CDR2 is SYGVNS. The CDR3 sequence is CASSLHGQGSTEAFF. The CDR3 bases are TGTGCCAGCAGTCTTCATGGACAGGGGTCCACTGAAGCTTTCTTT.

The table lists this clonotype with a few counts. The chain is built from TRBV28 and TRBJ2-4; D not resolved. V was shortened by 4 bases and J by 1 base, with 11 bases between the two germline ends. The germline CDR1 and CDR2 sequences are MDHEN and SYDVKM. The length of the CDR3 is 15 residues. The CDR3 loop reads CASSSRVRAKNIQYF. The CDR3 DNA is TGTGCCAGCAGTTCTCGGGTTCGGGCCAAAAACATTCAGTACTTC.

This clonotype appeared a few times. The chain links TRBV7-2 to TRBJ1-5; D is possibly TRBD1 (6 bases). Trimming took 4 bases from V and 9 from J, leaving 22 bases between them. Germline loops: CDR1 SGHTA, CDR2 FQGNSA. CDR3 length equals 16 residues. The chain's CDR3 is CASSSNRDTSESPQHF. The DNA for the CDR3 is TGTGCCAGCAGCTCCAATAGGGACACAAGTGAATCGCCCCAGCATTTT. The variable domain in full, completed from reference TRBV7-2 and TRBJ1-5, reads GAGVSQSPSNKVTEKGKDVELRCDPISGHTALYWYRQSLGQGLEFLIYFQGNSAPDKSGLPSDRFSAERTGGSVSTLTIQRTQQEDSAVYLCASSSNRDTSESPQHFGDGTRLSIL.

The J gene is TRBJ2-7, the V gene TRBV29-1, with TRBD2 matching over 7 bases. The DNA end lines up better with TRBJ2-5; the J call may be wrong. Germline CDR1 and CDR2: SQVTM and ANQGSEA. The CDR3 is made up of 12 amino acids. This CDR3 is CSVDGRVETQYF. The DNA of the CDR3 is TGCAGCGTTGATGGGAGGGTAGAGACCCAGTACTTC.

The V gene is TRBV27, the J gene TRBJ2-7; perhaps D is TRBD1 or TRBD2 (5 bases each). The CDR3 extends over 14 amino acids. Trimming took off 5 bases at V and 1 base at J, with 12 bases between the two ends. The germline V gene encodes CDR1 MNHEY and CDR2 SMNVEV (reference sequence). CDR3 residues: CASSPWDGSYEQYF. The CDR3 region has the DNA TGTGCCAGCAGTCCCTGGGACGGATCCTACGAGCAGTACTTC.

This chain connects TRBV4-2 to TRBJ2-1; D unclear. This CDR3 is 15 amino acids long. Trimming removed 1 base from V and 5 bases from J, with 12 bases in between. CDR1 and CDR2 from the germline V gene are LGHNA and YNFKEQ. CDR3 region: CASSQAHRSDNEQFF. The DNA for the CDR3 is TGTGCCAGCAGCCAAGCCCATCGGTCGGACAATGAGCAGTTCTTC.

The sample holds many counts of this clonotype. The rearrangement uses TRBV20-1 and TRBJ2-7, with 9 bases aligning to TRBD2. V was clipped by 3 bases and J by 7 bases; unmatched bases: 10. Germline V gene data show CDR1 as DFQATT and CDR2 as SNEGSKA (reference sequence). CDR3 size: 14 residues. The CDR3 region is CSASGLAGLWEQYF. The CDR3 DNA reads TGCAGTGCTAGCGGGCTAGCGGGATTGTGGGAGCAGTACTTC.

The chain couples TRBV2 to TRBJ2-2; tentative D call: TRBD1 (5 bases). The CDR3 loop spans 15 amino acids. Deletions cut 3 bases from V and 4 bases from J, with 12 bases between. Germline loops: CDR1 SNHLY, CDR2 FYNNEI. In nucleotides, the CDR3 is TGTGCCAGCAGTGACGAGGACATCCGCACCGGGGAGCTGTTTTTT. Amino acid sequence: CASSDEDIRTGELFF. Using reference TRBV2 and TRBJ2-2 for the parts outside the CDR3, the full variable domain is EPEVTQTPSHQVTQMGQEVILRCVPISNHLYFYWYRQILGQKVEFLVSFYNNEISEKSEIFDDQFSVERPDGSNFTLKIRSTKLEDSAMYFCASSDEDIRTGELFFGEGSRLTVL.

The chain recombines TRBV20-1 with TRBJ2-1, with 8 bases identical to TRBD2. Germline V CDR1 and CDR2: DFQATT, SNEGSKA (reference sequence). The CDR3 covers 18 residues. J gave up 0 bases and V 1 base, and 11 bases lay outside the gene matches. CDR3 in DNA: TGCAGTGCTAGAGTCGGTAGCGGGGTTTCGAGCTCCTACAATGAGCAGTTCTTC. This sequence encodes CSARVGSGVSSSYNEQFF.

Turning to this clonotype: A junction end diverges from the germline sequence, so it may reflect a read error. The V gene is TRBV9, the J gene TRBJ2-5, with D perhaps assigned TRBD1 or TRBD2 (5 bases each). The CDR3 is 15 residues long. Germline assignment: CDR1 SGDLS and CDR2 YYNGEE. CDR3 loop: CASSVSLGTQGTQYF. CDR3 sequence (DNA): TGTGCCAGCAGCGTTTCACTAGGGACCCAAGGGACCCAGTACTTC.

Only a few counts were recorded for this clonotype. The V and J genes are TRBV6-2 or TRBV6-3 and TRBJ2-6; 11 nucleotides agree with TRBD1. The junction had 10 bases not matched to a gene; V was cut back by 4 bases and J by 2 bases. The length of the CDR3 is 19 residues. The germline V gene has CDR1 MNHEY and CDR2 SVGEGT. The CDR3 DNA reads TGTGCCAGCAGTTCCTCGAGGACAGGGGGCCCTGCTGGGGCCAACGTCCTGACTTTC. It encodes CASSSSRTGGPAGANVLTF.

This sequence joins TRBV5-4 and TRBJ1-1; TRBD1 aligns across 7 bases. The CDR3 length is 13 residues. Trimming cost V 0 bases and J 8 bases; bases outside gene matches: 4. Germline values: CDR1 SGHNT, CDR2 YYREEE (reference sequence). CDR3 nucleotide sequence: TGTGCCAGCAGCTTGGGGACAGGAAACGAAGCTTTCTTT. As protein: CASSLGTGNEAFF.

This clonotype has only a few counts. The CDR3 nucleotides read TGTGCCAGCAGGGATAGGGATGAGCAGTACTTC. Translating it yields CASRDRDEQYF. The chain couples TRBV2 to TRBJ2-5; D not certain. Per the germline V gene, CDR1 is SNHLY and CDR2 is FYNNEI. V was clipped by 6 bases and J by 11 bases, with 13 bases between them. CDR3 length equals 11 residues.

The chain combines TRBV5-4 with TRBJ2-6; 9 nucleotides agree with TRBD1. V lost 0 bases to trimming and J lost 1 base; unmatched junction nucleotides: 11. Per the germline V gene, CDR1 is SGHNT and CDR2 is YYREEE (reference sequence). This CDR3 region has 20 residues. The chain's CDR3 is CASSLDYGATGGSGANVLTF. Written as DNA, the CDR3 is TGTGCCAGCAGCTTGGATTACGGCGCGACAGGGGGGTCTGGGGCCAACGTCCTGACTTTC.